These 30 T cell receptor beta chains were all obtained from the same sample, sequenced in a study of cytomegalovirus exposure and HLA in healthy donors. The PCR made use of 60 Vbeta and 13 Jbeta primers. Sequencing was performed with immunoSEQ multiplex PCR; in TCRdb, only in-frame clones are kept and a portion is missing. The table includes approximately 190,000 clones, around 87% detected once. The sample consisted of PBMCs. These receptors were taken from a man aged 25-40 years in good health and CMV-seronegative.

The gene calls are TRBV19 and TRBJ2-5; TRBD1 is a possible D gene (5 bases). The CDR3 consists of 13 residues. Germline V CDR1 and CDR2: LNHDA, SQIVND (reference sequence). V lost 6 bases and J lost 2, with 10 bases in between. In DNA form, the CDR3 reads TGTGCCAGTAGGTTCCAGGGACAAGAGACCCAGTACTTC. Protein product: CASRFQGQETQYF.

The chain carries TRBV27 and TRBJ2-2; TRBD2 might be the D (5 bases). This CDR3 is built from 15 residues. Germline loops: CDR1 MNHEY, CDR2 SMNVEV (reference sequence). V shed 6 bases and J shed 4 bases, with 15 bases lying between them. Here the CDR3 reads CASRRSRGSTGELFF. Here the CDR3 DNA reads TGTGCCAGCAGGCGAAGTCGAGGGAGCACCGGGGAGCTGTTTTTT.

The rearrangement links TRBV27 to TRBJ1-2, with 8 bases matching TRBD1. The trim removed 6 bases at V and 8 bases at J, leaving 8 bases unmatched. Looked up from germline, CDR1 is MNHEY and CDR2 is SMNVEV (reference sequence). The CDR3 has 13 residues. This CDR3 reads CASSPDRGRGYTF. For the CDR3, the DNA is TGTGCCAGCAGCCCCGACAGGGGTCGGGGCTACACCTTC.

This sequence joins TRBV28 and TRBJ1-1; possibly TRBD1 for D (6 bases). Germline-derived CDR1 and CDR2 are MDHEN and SYDVKM. V was pared by 3 bases and J by 4 bases, with 15 bases between. The CDR3 is 15 amino acids. This CDR3 reads CASSFVGRGPTEAFF. The CDR3 DNA follows: TGTGCCAGCAGTTTCGTGGGCAGGGGACCCACTGAAGCTTTCTTT.

This chain links TRBV27 with TRBJ2-1, with 12 bases identical to TRBD1. Unmatched junction bases numbered 8, after V lost 7 bases and J lost 7 bases. The germline CDR1 and CDR2 sequences are MNHEY and SMNVEV (reference sequence). This CDR3 spans 15 amino acids. The CDR3 reads CASIRGTGGKNEQFF. The CDR3 region has the DNA TGTGCCAGCATCCGAGGGACAGGGGGCAAAAATGAGCAGTTCTTC.

The rearrangement uses TRBV18 and TRBJ2-7; possibly TRBD1 for D (7 bases). The length of the CDR3 is 14 residues. Germline V gene sequence: CDR1 KGHSH, CDR2 LQKENI. V was cut by 5 bases and J by 6 bases, with 17 bases left in between. CDR3 nucleotide sequence: TGTGCCAGCTCATCAGGGGGAGGACAGCCCGAGCAGTACTTC. Residues: CASSSGGGQPEQYF.

In DNA, the CDR3 is TGTGCCACCAGCAGACCAGGGGGGCGGTATCAGCCCCAGCATTTT. Its protein is CATSRPGGRYQPQHF. The V call is TRBV15, the J call TRBJ1-5; 7 nucleotides line up with TRBD1. The CDR3 length is 15 residues. V lost 2 bases to trimming and J lost 5 bases; unmatched junction nucleotides: 6. CDR1 and CDR2 (germline): LNHNV, YYDKDF (reference sequence).

This chain joins TRBV7-2 and TRBJ1-2, with a possible D match to TRBD1 (5 bases). With 5 bases removed from V and 2 bases from J, the gap between germline ends came to 12 bases. This CDR3 has 14 amino acids. The germline V gene encodes CDR1 SGHTA and CDR2 FQGNSA. DNA for the CDR3: TGTGCCAGCAGCCCACAGGAATCGAACTATGGCTACACCTTC. Its translation: CASSPQESNYGYTF.

The chain is built from TRBV14 and TRBJ2-1; perhaps TRBD2 as D (7 bases). This CDR3 is built from 14 residues. Germline V CDR1 and CDR2: SGHDN, FVKESK. V was shortened by 4 bases and J by 6 bases, with 13 bases between the two germline ends. CDR3 bases: TGTGCCAGCAGCCCTTTTAGGGGGGGCAATGAGCAGTTCTTC. Its protein product is CASSPFRGGNEQFF.

This clone has only a few counts. This rearrangement joins TRBV7-2 to TRBJ2-2; 14 bases fit TRBD2. CDR1 SGHTA and CDR2 FQGNSA come from the germline V gene. The CDR3 runs to 17 residues. Trimming removed 3 bases from V and 7 bases from J; junction bases left unmatched: 7. The CDR3 coding sequence is TGTGCCAGCAGCTTGAGACTAGCGGGGGGGCCTAACGGGGAGCTGTTTTTT. It codes for CASSLRLAGGPNGELFF.

In its sample, this clone was seen a few times. This sequence joins TRBV28 and TRBJ2-2, with 9 bases lining up with TRBD1. Per germline, CDR1 MDHEN and CDR2 SYDVKM. This CDR3 has 16 residues. V was pared by 4 bases and J by 5 bases, with 8 bases of the junction left unmatched. CDR3 sequence (DNA): TGTGCCAGCAGTTCCATCGGGACAGGGAAAACCGGGGAGCTGTTTTTT. Encoded protein: CASSSIGTGKTGELFF.

This clone turned up a few times. The chain joins TRBV5-1 to TRBJ2-1, with 14 positions matching TRBD2. CDR1 SGHRS and CDR2 YFSETQ come from the germline V gene. CDR3 size: 19 residues. V gave up 1 base and J gave up 1 base; unmatched junction bases: 7. CDR3 sequence: CASSLKGLAGDRSYNEQFF. Written as DNA, the CDR3 is TGCGCCAGCAGCTTGAAGGGACTAGCGGGAGATCGGTCCTACAATGAGCAGTTCTTC.

The chain combines TRBV5-4 with TRBJ2-3; TRBD1 agrees at 7 bases. Trimming removed 2 bases from V and 6 bases from J; junction bases left unmatched: 6. Germline V gene data show CDR1 as SGHNT and CDR2 as YYREEE (reference sequence). The CDR3 length is 14 residues. The CDR3 DNA follows: TGTGCCAGCAGCTTAGCCGCCAGGGGGGATACGCAGTATTTT. It encodes CASSLAARGDTQYF.

The V gene is TRBV19, the J gene TRBJ1-2, with 8 bases that match TRBD1. The length of the CDR3 is 14 residues. V gave up 9 bases and J gave up 4 bases; unmatched junction bases: 10. Germline V CDR1 and CDR2: LNHDA, SQIVND (reference sequence). The DNA for the CDR3 is TGTGCCAGCTATCCAGGGGGCGCCCTCTATGGCTACACCTTC. Translated, it gives CASYPGGALYGYTF.

The rearrangement links TRBV5-1 to TRBJ2-5; 8 bases are shared with TRBD1. The J call may be mistaken, given a closer DNA end match to TRBJ2-7. This CDR3 is built from 15 residues. Looked up from germline, CDR1 is SGHRS and CDR2 is YFSETQ. The CDR3 bases are TGCGCCAGCAGCTCATCCGGGACAGGATTCGTCGAGCAGTACTTC. It specifies CASSSSGTGFVEQYF.

The V gene is TRBV10-1, the J gene TRBJ1-2; D remains ambiguous. Germline lookup yields CDR1 WNHNN and CDR2 SYGVQD (reference sequence). Trimming removed 6 bases from V and 4 bases from J, with 12 bases in between. The length of the CDR3 is 13 residues. Written as DNA, the CDR3 is TGCGCCAGCAGCCAAGGAGGGAGCTATGGCTACACCTTC. Translation: CASSQGGSYGYTF.

The chain links TRBV5-1 to TRBJ2-7; perhaps TRBD1 as D (6 bases). This CDR3 comprises 16 residues. Germline CDR1 reads SGHRS; CDR2 reads YFSETQ. The V end was cut by 4 bases, the J end by 0 bases, with 17 bases between. The CDR3 DNA reads as TGCGCCAGCAGCCGGCGGGCCCAGGGGTCCTCCTACGAGCAGTACTTC. Its protein is CASSRRAQGSSYEQYF.

The chain uses TRBV7-9 and TRBJ2-1, with 7 bases identical to TRBD1. The germline V gene encodes CDR1 SEHNR and CDR2 FQNEAQ (reference sequence). V trimming: 4 bases; J trimming: 7 bases; junction bases outside the gene matches: 10. The CDR3 spans 15 residues. CDR3 residues: CASSSLDRADNEQFF. DNA of the CDR3: TGTGCCAGCAGCTCCTTAGACAGGGCCGATAATGAGCAGTTCTTC.

The rearrangement links TRBV6-5 to TRBJ1-5; no reliable D call. The CDR3 spans 14 residues. Germline V gene sequence: CDR1 MNHEY, CDR2 SVGAGI. Deletions cut 6 bases from V and 0 bases from J, with 9 bases between. CDR3 in amino acids: CASRRLNSNQPQHF. The CDR3 region has the DNA TGTGCCAGCAGGCGCCTTAATAGCAATCAGCCCCAGCATTTT.

The chain couples TRBV5-8 to TRBJ1-4; D unclear. V shed 4 bases and J shed 5 bases, with 9 bases lying between them. The CDR3 has 13 amino acids. CDR1 is SGHTS, CDR2 YDEGEE, per germline. CDR3 sequence (DNA): TGTGCCAGCAGCCGAGGATCCAATGAAAAACTGTTTTTT. Protein product: CASSRGSNEKLFF.

CDR3 sequence reads: CASSSRTSNNEQFF. DNA for the CDR3: TGTGCCAGCAGTTCCCGGACTAGCAACAATGAGCAGTTCTTC. The rearrangement links TRBV7-9 to TRBJ2-1; 8 nucleotides line up with TRBD2. With V trimmed by 6 bases and J by 5 bases, 6 bases remained unmatched. Germline lookup yields CDR1 SEHNR and CDR2 FQNEAQ (reference sequence). The CDR3 consists of 14 residues.

The rearrangement links TRBV27 to TRBJ1-1; TRBD1 matches 7 bases. This CDR3 has 14 amino acids. CDR1 is MNHEY, CDR2 SMNVEV, per germline (reference sequence). J gave up 3 bases and V 5 bases, and 6 bases lay outside the gene matches. CDR3 protein: CASSPGQDHTEAFF. For the CDR3, the DNA is TGTGCCAGCAGTCCCGGACAGGATCACACTGAAGCTTTCTTT.

This clone showed up just once. The chain is built from TRBV7-9 and TRBJ2-1, with D possibly being TRBD2 (5 bases). The CDR3 covers 13 residues. V was trimmed by 8 bases and J by 8 bases, leaving 16 bases between them. From germline, CDR1 is SEHNR and CDR2 FQNEAQ (reference sequence). The CDR3 bases are TGTGCCAGCGGACGCGGGTATGGGGATGAGCAGTTCTTC. It encodes CASGRGYGDEQFF.

The J gene is TRBJ2-3, the V gene TRBV5-1, with TRBD1 matching 12 bases. The CDR3 extends over 16 amino acids. The germline V gene encodes CDR1 SGHRS and CDR2 YFSETQ. Unmatched junction bases numbered 6, after V lost 4 bases and J lost 3 bases. Here the CDR3 reads CASSVGQGAGTDTQYF. CDR3 nucleotides: TGCGCCAGCAGCGTGGGACAGGGGGCTGGAACAGATACGCAGTATTTT.

Only a few counts were recorded for this clone. V usage is TRBV11-2 and J usage is TRBJ2-1, with 7 bases aligning to TRBD1. After removal of 8 bases from V and 4 bases from J, the junction contained 11 bases not matched to a gene. Germline lookup yields CDR1 SGHAT and CDR2 FQNNGV. The CDR3 totals 15 residues. CDR3 region: CASHKRDSPYNEQFF. The DNA for the CDR3 is TGTGCCAGCCATAAACGGGACAGCCCATACAATGAGCAGTTCTTC.

V usage is TRBV28 and J usage is TRBJ1-5; D not resolved. Germline-derived CDR1 and CDR2 are MDHEN and SYDVKM. The CDR3 extends over 14 amino acids. Trimming left V 7 bases short and J 5 bases short, with 15 bases between. The DNA for the CDR3 is TGTGCCAGCACCTCGAGGGCAGTCCATCAGCCCCAGCATTTT. Protein product: CASTSRAVHQPQHF.

V is TRBV10-1 and J is TRBJ2-2, with a weak D call TRBD2 (6 bases). Germline-derived CDR1 and CDR2 are WNHNN and SYGVQD (reference sequence). With 4 bases removed from V and 4 bases from J, the gap between germline ends came to 10 bases. The CDR3 contains 14 residues. The CDR3 is CASSGRGGTGELFF. The CDR3 DNA is TGCGCCAGCAGTGGGAGGGGAGGCACCGGGGAGCTGTTTTTT.

The rearrangement uses TRBV6-5 and TRBJ1-1; the D gene is possibly TRBD1 (5 bases). V was trimmed by 6 bases and J by 7 bases, leaving 9 bases between them. The germline CDR1 and CDR2 sequences are MNHEY and SVGAGI. The CDR3 has 11 amino acids. In nucleotides, the CDR3 is TGTGCCAGCAGGCCCACAGGTGAAGCTTTCTTT. The encoded protein is CASRPTGEAFF.

V and J are TRBV28 and TRBJ2-1; no reliable D call. The CDR3 consists of 12 residues. Trimming removed 6 bases at V and 7 bases at J, with 10 bases between. Germline V CDR1 and CDR2: MDHEN, SYDVKM. As DNA, the CDR3 is TGTGCCAGCAGGGGCTACCTAAATGAGCAGTTCTTC. It codes for CASRGYLNEQFF.

The V call is TRBV28, the J call TRBJ2-5; 7 bases align to TRBD1. J was trimmed by 1 base and V by 5 bases; bases with no gene match: 4. The CDR3 runs to 14 residues. Germline assignment: CDR1 MDHEN and CDR2 SYDVKM. Here the CDR3 reads CASSAGTAQETQYF. Written as DNA, the CDR3 is TGTGCCAGCAGTGCCGGGACAGCCCAAGAGACCCAGTACTTC.